This T cell receptor beta chain was recorded in a study of CD8+CD57+ T cells in acquired aplastic anemia (dated by TCRdb to between 2017 and 2018). Looking at the study overall: A mean of about 3.2 ug of DNA, ranging from roughly 0.19 to 30 ug, was extracted from sorted CD4+ and CD8+ cells. A CD8+CD57+ expansion meant a frequency higher than the mean frequency seen in healthy subjects.

V loses 3 bases of germline sequence and J loses 8 bases, and the interval between the two ends is 15 bases. According to the germline V gene, CDR1 reads SGDLS and CDR2 reads YYNGEE. The CDR3 spans 14 residues, from the cysteine through the phenylalanine. Only CDR3 DNA remains: 42 bases, in frame from the first base. This clonotype was found many times. Its antigen has not been determined. One base away there is no much larger clone; base qualities are not given. Genomic DNA was used as template for profiling of TCR beta VDJ combinations and CDR3 sequences. TCR repertoire sequencing was run on an Illumina HiSeq 2000. In the original analysis: Repertoires were assessed using TRBV/TRBJ rearrangement plots, CDR3 size and DJ length profiles, and Simpson's diversity index. Whichever DNA sequence was most abundant in the deep sequencing data was defined as the immunodominant clone. CDR3 amino acid sequences were checked for sharing between subjects and were compared against published repertoires and the VDJdb database. TCRdb took the public reads, trimmed them with fastp at Q25, ran MiXCR for clone calling and kept in-frame beta chains. Rows merge per CDR3 protein into single entries with the most common DNA and genes. None of the V and J calls come from the authors' own analysis; TCRdb made them. The sample table records just over 200,000 distinct CDR3 sequences; about 62% of these occur just once. Clones ranked in the top ten supply roughly 61% of the sample.

Patients chosen for sequencing had shown expansion of CD8+CD57+ cells by flow cytometry. All patients had severe acquired aplastic anemia diagnosed by International Study of Aplastic Anemia and Agranulocytosis and Camitta criteria. At the time blood was sampled, none of the patients had received any therapy. In this study, sorted CD4+ and CD8+ T cells from the blood of healthy subjects and of severe aplastic anemia patients had their TCR repertoires deep-sequenced. Patients were enrolled in the USA under clinicaltrials.gov protocols 00001620, 01623167, 00001397, 00071045, 00081523 and 00961064. Ficoll-Paque density gradient centrifugation was used to isolate peripheral blood mononuclear cells. Before DNA extraction, CD4+ and CD8+ T cells were sorted by FACS or by magnetic beads. Overall results and qualifications from the work: No significant difference in CD8+ Simpson's diversity was found between patients and healthy controls (P=0.060). Roughly 29 CD8+ CDR3 sequences were shared between patients and controls but appeared highly expressed in patients and within their immunodominant clones.

The material sequenced was sorted CD4+, CD8+, or CD8+CD57+ T cells (not recorded which) from PBMCs. The sequence was collected from a human donor with aplastic anemia. The rearrangement combines TRBV9 with TRBJ2-4; the D gene is possibly TRBD1, with 5 bases matching. At the DNA level, the sequence is TGTGCCAGCAGCGAGGGGATAACTCAGGACATTCAGTACTTC. The encoded protein is CASSEGITQDIQYF. Beyond the CDR3, the reference TRBV9 and TRBJ2-4 genes provide the residues; the full variable domain reads: DSGVTQTPKHLITATGQRVTLRCSPRSGDLSVYWYQQSLDQGLQFLIQYYNGEERAKGNILERFSAQQFPDLHSELNLSSLELGDSALYFCASSEGITQDIQYFGAGTRLSVL.